This T cell receptor beta chain derives from a study of CD8 T cells in ankylosing spondylitis. It was by quantitative 5'-RACE with molecular barcodes that TCR beta libraries were made. TCRdb itself ran the 5' RACE reads through MiXCR, one entry per CDR3 protein. The data show 700,000 to 850,000 distinct CDR3 sequences, 12% seen once. Findings and caveats of the study: It appeared that ankylosing spondylitis blood was characterized by a TCR beta motif of several highly homologous variants.

This clonotype was counted between two and nine times. The antigen is unknown. Germline lookup yields CDR1 MDHEN and CDR2 SYDVKM. The CDR3 loop spans 15 amino acids. J lost 5 bases, V lost 5 bases, and 6 bases had no gene match. This clonotype was obtained from a male donor with ankylosing spondylitis. Sequenced input: blood, either unsorted or a sorted T cell fraction (not recorded which). The chain combines TRBV28 with TRBJ2-2, with TRBD1 identical over 9 bases. CDR3 in DNA: TGTGCCAGCAGTGACAGGGGGGTGTATACCGGGGAGCTGTTTTTT. It specifies CASSDRGVYTGELFF.